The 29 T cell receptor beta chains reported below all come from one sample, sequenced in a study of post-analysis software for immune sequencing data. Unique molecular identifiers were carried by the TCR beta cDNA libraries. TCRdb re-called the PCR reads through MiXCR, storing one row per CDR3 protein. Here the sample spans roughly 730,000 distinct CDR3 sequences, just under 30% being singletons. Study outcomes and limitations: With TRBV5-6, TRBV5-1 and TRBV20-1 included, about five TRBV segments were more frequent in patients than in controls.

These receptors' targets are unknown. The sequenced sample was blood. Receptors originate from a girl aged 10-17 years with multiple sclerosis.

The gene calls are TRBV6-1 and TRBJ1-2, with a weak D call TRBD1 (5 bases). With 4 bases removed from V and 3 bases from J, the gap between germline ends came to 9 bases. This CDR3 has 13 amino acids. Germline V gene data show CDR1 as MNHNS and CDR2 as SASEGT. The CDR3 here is CASSAGFDYGYTF. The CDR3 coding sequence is TGTGCCAGCAGTGCAGGGTTCGACTATGGCTACACCTTC.

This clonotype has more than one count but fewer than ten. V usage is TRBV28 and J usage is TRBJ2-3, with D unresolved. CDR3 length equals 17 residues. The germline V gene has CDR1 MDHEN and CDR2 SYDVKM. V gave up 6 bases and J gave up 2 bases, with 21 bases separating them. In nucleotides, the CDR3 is TGTGCCAGCAGGTCCCCCGCCTTACAGCGAAACACAGATACGCAGTATTTT. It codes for CASRSPALQRNTDTQYF.

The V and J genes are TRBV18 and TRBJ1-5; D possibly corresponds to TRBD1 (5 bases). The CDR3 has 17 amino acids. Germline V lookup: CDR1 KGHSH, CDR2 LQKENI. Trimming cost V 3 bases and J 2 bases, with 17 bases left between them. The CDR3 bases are TGTGCCAGCTCACCTCCGAAGACAGCGATTGGCAATCAGCCCCAGCATTTT. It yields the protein CASSPPKTAIGNQPQHF. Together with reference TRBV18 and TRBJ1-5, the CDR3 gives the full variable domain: NAGVMQNPRHLVRRRGQEARLRCSPMKGHSHVYWYRQLPEEGLKFMVYLQKENIIDESGMPKERFSAEFPKEGPSILRIQQVVRGDSAAYFCASSPPKTAIGNQPQHFGDGTRLSIL.

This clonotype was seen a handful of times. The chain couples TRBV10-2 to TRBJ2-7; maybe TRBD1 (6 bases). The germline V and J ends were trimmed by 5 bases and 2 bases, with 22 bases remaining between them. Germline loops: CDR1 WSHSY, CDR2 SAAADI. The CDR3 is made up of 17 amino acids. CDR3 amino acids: CASSQNSGAAWTYEQYF. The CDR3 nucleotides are TGCGCCAGCAGTCAGAATTCAGGGGCGGCCTGGACCTACGAGCAGTACTTC.

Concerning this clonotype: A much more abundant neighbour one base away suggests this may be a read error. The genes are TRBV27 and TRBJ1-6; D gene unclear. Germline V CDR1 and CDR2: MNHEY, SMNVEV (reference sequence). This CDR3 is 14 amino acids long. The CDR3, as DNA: TGTGCCAGCAGACCGACCCTCCTGGGTTCACCCCCCCACTTT. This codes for CASRPTLLGSPPHF.

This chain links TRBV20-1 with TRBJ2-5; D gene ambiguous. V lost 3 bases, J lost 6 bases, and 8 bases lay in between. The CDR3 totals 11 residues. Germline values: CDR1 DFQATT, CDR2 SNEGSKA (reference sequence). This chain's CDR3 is CSARVEQTQYF. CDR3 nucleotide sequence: TGCAGTGCTAGGGTTGAACAGACCCAGTACTTC.

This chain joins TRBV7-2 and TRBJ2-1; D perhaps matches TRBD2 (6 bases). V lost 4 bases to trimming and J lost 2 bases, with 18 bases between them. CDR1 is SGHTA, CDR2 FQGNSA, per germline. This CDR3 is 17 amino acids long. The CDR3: CASSSDSGGAPYNEQFF. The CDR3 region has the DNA TGTGCCAGCAGCTCCGATAGCGGAGGGGCCCCCTACAATGAGCAGTTCTTC.

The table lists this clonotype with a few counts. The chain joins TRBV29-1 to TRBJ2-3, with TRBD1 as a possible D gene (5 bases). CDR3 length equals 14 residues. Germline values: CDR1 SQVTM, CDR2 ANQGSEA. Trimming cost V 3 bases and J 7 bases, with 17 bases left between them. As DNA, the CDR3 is TGCAGCGTTGACTCGGACACCTATGCCCATACGCAGTATTTT. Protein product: CSVDSDTYAHTQYF.

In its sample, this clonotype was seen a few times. CDR3 region: CASSFWAGGTGVGEQFF. The CDR3 nucleotides read TGTGCCAGCAGTTTTTGGGCCGGAGGGACAGGGGTAGGTGAGCAGTTCTTC. This sequence joins TRBV12-3 or TRBV12-4 and TRBJ2-1; 10 bases are shared with TRBD1. The CDR3 totals 17 residues. Trimming cost V 3 bases and J 9 bases; bases outside gene matches: 14.

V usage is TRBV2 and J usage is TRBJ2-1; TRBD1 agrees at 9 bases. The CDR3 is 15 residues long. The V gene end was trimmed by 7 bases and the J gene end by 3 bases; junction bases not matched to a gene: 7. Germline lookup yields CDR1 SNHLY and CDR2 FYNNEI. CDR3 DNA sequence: TGTGCCAGCACCGAGACAGGGGGAGGCTACAATGAGCAGTTCTTC. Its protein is CASTETGGGYNEQFF.

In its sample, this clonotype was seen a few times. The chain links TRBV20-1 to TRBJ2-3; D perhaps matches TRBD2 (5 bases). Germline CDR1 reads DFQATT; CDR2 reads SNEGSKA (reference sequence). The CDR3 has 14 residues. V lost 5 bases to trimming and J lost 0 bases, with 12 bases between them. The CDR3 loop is CSAVRVTSTDTQYF. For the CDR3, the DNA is TGCAGTGCTGTGCGGGTCACCAGCACAGATACGCAGTATTTT.

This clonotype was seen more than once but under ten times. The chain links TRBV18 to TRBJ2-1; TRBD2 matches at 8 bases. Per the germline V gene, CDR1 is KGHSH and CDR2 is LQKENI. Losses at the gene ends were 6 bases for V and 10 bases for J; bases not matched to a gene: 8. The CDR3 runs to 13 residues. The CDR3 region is CASSELSGSEQFF. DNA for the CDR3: TGTGCCAGCTCGGAACTAAGCGGGAGCGAGCAGTTCTTC.

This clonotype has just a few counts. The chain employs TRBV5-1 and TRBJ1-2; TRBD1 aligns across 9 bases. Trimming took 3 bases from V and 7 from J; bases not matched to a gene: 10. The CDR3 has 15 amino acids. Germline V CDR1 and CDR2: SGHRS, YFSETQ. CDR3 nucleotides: TGCGCCAGCAGCTCTTTACAGGGGGCGCCGAGTGGCTACACCTTC. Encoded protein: CASSSLQGAPSGYTF.

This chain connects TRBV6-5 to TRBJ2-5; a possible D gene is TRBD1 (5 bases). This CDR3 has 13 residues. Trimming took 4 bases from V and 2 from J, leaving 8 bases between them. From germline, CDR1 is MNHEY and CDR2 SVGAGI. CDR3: CASSSGIQETQYF. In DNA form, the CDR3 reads TGTGCCAGCAGTTCAGGGATTCAAGAGACCCAGTACTTC.

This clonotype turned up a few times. This chain's CDR3 is CSVEAAGGTGEAQYF. The CDR3 DNA reads TGCAGCGTTGAAGCCGCGGGGGGGACTGGGGAGGCCCAGTACTTC. The chain links TRBV29-1 to TRBJ2-7; 9 bases align to TRBD2. The CDR3 has 15 residues. V shed 1 base and J 10 bases; nucleotides not matched to a gene: 14. Germline CDR1 and CDR2: SQVTM and ANQGSEA.

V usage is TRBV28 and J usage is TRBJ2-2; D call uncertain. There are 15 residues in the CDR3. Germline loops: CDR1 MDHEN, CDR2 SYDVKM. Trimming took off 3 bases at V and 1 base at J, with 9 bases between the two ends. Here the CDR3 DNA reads TGTGCCAGCAGTTTCGCACAGCAGAACACCGGGGAGCTGTTTTTT. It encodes CASSFAQQNTGELFF.

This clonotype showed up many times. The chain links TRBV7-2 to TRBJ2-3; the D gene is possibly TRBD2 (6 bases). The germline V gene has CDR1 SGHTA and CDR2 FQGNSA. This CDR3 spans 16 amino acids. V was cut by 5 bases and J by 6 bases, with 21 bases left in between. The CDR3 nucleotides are TGTGCCAGCAGCGCGTCCCTAGCGCCGACAGTGGATACGCAGTATTTT. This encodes CASSASLAPTVDTQYF.

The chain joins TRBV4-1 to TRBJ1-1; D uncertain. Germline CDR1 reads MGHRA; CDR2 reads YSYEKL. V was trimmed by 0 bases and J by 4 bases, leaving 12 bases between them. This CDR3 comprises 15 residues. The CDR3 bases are TGCGCCAGCAGCCAAGATCGGGTGGTGGGCACTGAAGCTTTCTTT. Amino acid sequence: CASSQDRVVGTEAFF.

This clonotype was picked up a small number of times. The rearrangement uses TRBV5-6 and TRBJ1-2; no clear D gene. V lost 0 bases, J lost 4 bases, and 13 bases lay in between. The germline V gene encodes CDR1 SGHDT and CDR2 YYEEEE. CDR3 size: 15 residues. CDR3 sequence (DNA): TGTGCCAGCAGCTTGGTGGGGTCGGACGGCTATGGCTACACCTTC. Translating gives CASSLVGSDGYGYTF.

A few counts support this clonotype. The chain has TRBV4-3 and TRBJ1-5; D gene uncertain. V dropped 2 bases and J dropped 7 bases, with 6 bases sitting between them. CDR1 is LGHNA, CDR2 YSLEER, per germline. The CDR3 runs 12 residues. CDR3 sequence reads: CASSQKVQPQHF. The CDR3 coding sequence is TGCGCCAGCAGCCAAAAAGTCCAGCCCCAGCATTTT.

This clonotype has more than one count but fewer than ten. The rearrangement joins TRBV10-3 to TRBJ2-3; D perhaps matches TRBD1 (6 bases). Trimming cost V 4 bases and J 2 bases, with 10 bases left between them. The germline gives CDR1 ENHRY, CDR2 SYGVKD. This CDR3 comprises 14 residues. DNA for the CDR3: TGTGCCATCAGTGGGGCAGGGGACACAGATACGCAGTATTTT. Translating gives CAISGAGDTDTQYF.

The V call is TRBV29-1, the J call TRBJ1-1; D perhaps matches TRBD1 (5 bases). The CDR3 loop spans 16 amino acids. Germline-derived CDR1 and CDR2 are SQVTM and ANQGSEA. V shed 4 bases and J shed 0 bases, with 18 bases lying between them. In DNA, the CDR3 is TGCAGCGTTGTGGGGGGGACGTACGAAATGAACACTGAAGCTTTCTTT. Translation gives CSVVGGTYEMNTEAFF.

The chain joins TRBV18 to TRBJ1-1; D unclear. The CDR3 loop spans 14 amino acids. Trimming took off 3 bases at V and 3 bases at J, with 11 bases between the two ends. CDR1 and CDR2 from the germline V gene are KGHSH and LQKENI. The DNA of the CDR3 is TGTGCCAGCTCACCGTTATTGCGGGACACTGAAGCTTTCTTT. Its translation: CASSPLLRDTEAFF. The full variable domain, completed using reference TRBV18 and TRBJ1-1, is NAGVMQNPRHLVRRRGQEARLRCSPMKGHSHVYWYRQLPEEGLKFMVYLQKENIIDESGMPKERFSAEFPKEGPSILRIQQVVRGDSAAYFCASSPLLRDTEAFFGQGTRLTVV.

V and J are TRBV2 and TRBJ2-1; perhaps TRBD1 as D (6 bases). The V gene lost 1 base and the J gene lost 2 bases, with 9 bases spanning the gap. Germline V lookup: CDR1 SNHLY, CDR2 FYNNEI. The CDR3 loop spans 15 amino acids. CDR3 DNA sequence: TGTGCCAGCAGTGAAGAAGGGGGAACCTACAATGAGCAGTTCTTC. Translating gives CASSEEGGTYNEQFF.

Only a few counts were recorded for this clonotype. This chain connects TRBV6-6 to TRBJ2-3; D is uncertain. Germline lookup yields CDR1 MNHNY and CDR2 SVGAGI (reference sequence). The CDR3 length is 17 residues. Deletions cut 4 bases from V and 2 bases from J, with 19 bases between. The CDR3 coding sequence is TGTGCCAGCAGTTCCACTACCAGGACGGGTTTCACAGATACGCAGTATTTT. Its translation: CASSSTTRTGFTDTQYF.

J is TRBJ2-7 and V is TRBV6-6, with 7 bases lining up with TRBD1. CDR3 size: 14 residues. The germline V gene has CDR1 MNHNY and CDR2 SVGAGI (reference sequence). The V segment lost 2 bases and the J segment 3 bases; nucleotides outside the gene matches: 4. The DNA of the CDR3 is TGTGCCAGCAGTTACGGGCAGGGGGTCTACGAGCAGTACTTC. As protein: CASSYGQGVYEQYF.

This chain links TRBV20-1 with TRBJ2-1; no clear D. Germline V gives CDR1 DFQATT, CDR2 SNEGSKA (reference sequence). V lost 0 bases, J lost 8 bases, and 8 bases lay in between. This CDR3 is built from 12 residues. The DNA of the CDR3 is TGCAGTGCTAGAGATAAGGTCTATGAGCAGTTCTTC. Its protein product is CSARDKVYEQFF.

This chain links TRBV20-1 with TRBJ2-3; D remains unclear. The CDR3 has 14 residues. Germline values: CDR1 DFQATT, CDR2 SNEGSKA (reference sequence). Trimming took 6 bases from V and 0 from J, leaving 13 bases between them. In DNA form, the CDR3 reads TGCAGTGCGCCCTGGGCATCAAGCACAGATACGCAGTATTTT. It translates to CSAPWASSTDTQYF.

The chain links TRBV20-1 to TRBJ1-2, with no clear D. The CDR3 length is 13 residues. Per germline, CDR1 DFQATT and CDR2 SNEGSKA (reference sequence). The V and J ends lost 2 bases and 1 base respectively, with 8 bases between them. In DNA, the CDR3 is TGCAGTGCTAGACAGTCCCTTAACTATGGCTACACCTTC. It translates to CSARQSLNYGYTF.